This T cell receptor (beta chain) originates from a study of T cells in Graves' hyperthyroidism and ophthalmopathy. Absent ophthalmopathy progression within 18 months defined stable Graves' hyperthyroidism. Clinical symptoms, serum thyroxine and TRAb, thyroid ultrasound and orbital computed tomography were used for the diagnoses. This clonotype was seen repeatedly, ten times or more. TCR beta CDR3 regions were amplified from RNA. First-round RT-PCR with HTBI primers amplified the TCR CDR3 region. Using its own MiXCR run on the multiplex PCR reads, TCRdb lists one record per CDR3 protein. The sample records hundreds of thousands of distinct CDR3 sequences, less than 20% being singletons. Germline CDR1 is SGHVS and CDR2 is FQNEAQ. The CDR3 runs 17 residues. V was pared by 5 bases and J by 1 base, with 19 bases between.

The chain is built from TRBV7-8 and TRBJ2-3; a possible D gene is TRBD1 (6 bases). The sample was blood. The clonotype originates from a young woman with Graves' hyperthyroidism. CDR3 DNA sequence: TGTGCCAGCAGCCAACTACAGGGCTTAATGGGCACAGATACGCAGTATTTT. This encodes CASSQLQGLMGTDTQYF.